The source of this T cell receptor beta chain is a study of blood T cell repertoires in COVID-19. Individuals aged 18 to 89 years were recruited from approximately 22 US areas. The study counted Cohort 3 donors as recovered given two negative PCRs, clearance, or symptom resolution. This CDR3 has 16 amino acids. Trimming removed 6 bases at V and 0 bases at J, with 16 bases between. In germline, CDR1 is MNHNY, CDR2 SVGAGI (reference sequence). Original analysis: The assay estimated nucleated cells by amplifying reference gene primers. This table comes from immunoSEQ multiplex PCR, and its TCRdb copy is limited to in-frame clones, with some not included. For V, J and clone size, that table is used; D and trimming come from the DNA. This sample yields around 170,000 clones, of which about 80% are seen a single time; less than 15% belongs to the top ten.

V is TRBV6-6 and J is TRBJ2-3; no firm D call. The source material was PBMCs or T cells enriched from blood (not recorded which). The receptor was derived from a man in his fifties who had recovered from COVID-19. CDR3 DNA: TGTGCCAGCAGGTCTCTGGGCGTTTGGAGCACAGATACGCAGTATTTT. It encodes CASRSLGVWSTDTQYF.